This T cell receptor beta chain was recovered during a study of CD4 T cells in relation to SARS-CoV-2 and coronaviruses. Background on the study: No peptide or an HIV-1 Nef peptide pool served as negative control. The study, taken as a whole, reports: No donor gave both pre-pandemic and post-infection samples.

The unexposed donors gave CD4+ T cells in about 2011-2018, prior to COVID-19. After about 10 days of culture, CD4+ T cells were isolated. Cells permitting, SARS-CoV-2 S/N and four cold-coronavirus spikes were tested on unexposed-donor CD4+ T cells. Cultures held two million PBMCs per well with about 10 IU/ml IL-2. Repertoires were generated with immunoSEQ multiplex PCR, while TCRdb's copy carries only in-frame clones and drops some. The sample gives under 20,000 clones, 70% to 80% of which show up once; around 28% is in the top ten. As concerns this clone: The antigen remains unidentified.

The CDR3 extends over 15 amino acids. CDR1 and CDR2 (germline): SGHNT, YYREEE (reference sequence). V was clipped by 4 bases and J by 2 bases, with 15 bases between them. Sequencing used CD4+ T cells from PBMCs, cultured in vitro. This receptor was identified in a human donor in good health. The V gene is TRBV5-4, the J gene TRBJ2-5; D might be TRBD1 or TRBD2, each matching 5 bases. CDR3 loop: CASSDAQGRQETQYF. The CDR3, as DNA: TGTGCCAGCAGCGATGCTCAGGGACGACAAGAGACCCAGTACTTC.